This note documents a single TCR beta chain sequence. It has no known antigen specificity. No base quality values were provided; no much bigger clone lies one nucleotide off. This sample was taken from a study of shared clonotypes between healthy human individuals (TCRdb year 2020). At the level of the whole study: A couple of women and a few men aged 18 to 49 years were included in the cohort. To estimate repertoire size and how much clonotype sharing occurs between individuals, the study deeply sequenced the blood TCR repertoires of a handful of healthy adults. To increase sequencing depth and limit assay-specific biases, TCR repertoire library preparation and sequencing were carried out by different laboratories using diverse techniques. Per donor, leukapheresis produced somewhere between about 0.85 and 8.9 billion PBMCs. Per donor, three plates each were used for CD4 naive and CD4 memory, two for CD8 naive, and one for CD8 memory. Points the paper makes about the study in general: Across a handful of donors, approximately 5% of naive CD4, approximately 4% of naive CD8, 2.3% of memory CD4, and 0.3% to 0.45% of memory CD8 clonotypes were shared. The genetic and exposure-history diversity represented was limited by the small number of donors. Even with the large sequencing depth, rarefaction of the sorted-subset datasets indicated that sequencing was incomplete. Based on pairwise subsampling, the degree of clonotype sharing among donors was expected to be affected by sequencing depth. Sampling was restricted to blood, and TCR repertoires in tissue are likely to differ from TCR repertoires in blood. Higher generation probabilities were observed for clonotypes shared by all four sorted-subset donors than for non-shared clonotypes. Naive subsets generally had larger estimated clonotype richness than memory subsets did.

Donors were healthy HIV-negative adults with no recently reported acute infections or vaccinations. Every donor was a Caucasian adult living in Nashville, Tennessee, USA. CD4+ T cells were enriched by magnetic negative selection, after which naive cells were positively selected on CD45RA and the negative fraction was taken as the memory subset. After blood collection by leukapheresis, PBMCs were isolated using Ficoll-Histopaque density gradient centrifugation and then cryopreserved in the vapor phase of liquid nitrogen. Purity and quantity of every magnetically sorted T cell population were checked by analytical flow cytometry. Genomic DNA was isolated from every sorted fraction and measured by UV absorbance on a Nanodrop 2000c. Using the deep immunoSEQ assay, multiplex PCR amplified TCR CDR3 regions from genomic DNA. Extracted genomic DNA from each cell subset was distributed evenly across all wells of several immunoSEQ 96-well plates, and each plate was treated as a replicate. For sorted subsets, each replicate PCR was loaded with 200 ng genomic DNA, equivalent to 25,000 to 30,000 T cell genomes. Purified libraries were quantified with a Qubit 3.0 fluorometer, sized on a Bioanalyzer 2100, and re-quantified with the KAPA Library Quantification kit. Every immunoSEQ 96-well plate was sequenced on a separate single-read 150-cycle Illumina NextSeq 550 flow cell. Per the source publication's procedure: Because the immunoSEQ output held only junctional sequences and lacked quality scores, the filtering could not match the filtering applied to full-length reads. Sequences were annotated with PyIR, a Python wrapper for IgBLAST v1.9, and V/J genes and CDR3 were assigned using IMGT germline references. Reads were filtered out if the reads had weak V/J assignments (E-value above 1e-6), no CDR3, stop codons, out-of-frame junctions, or ambiguous translated residues. V3J clonotypes were defined as sequences sharing an identical inferred V gene, J gene, and CDR3 amino acid sequence. Percentage overlap between repertoires was computed as shared unique clonotypes divided by the size of the smaller repertoire. Richness of each repertoire was evaluated using RTK rarefaction, the Chao1 estimator, and Recon v2.1 estimates of unobserved clonotypes. For all TCRbeta clonotypes obtained by the gDNA method from a few donors, generation probabilities were computed with OLGA. What TCRdb holds here is the immuneACCESS table cut down to in-frame rearrangements. Part of the clones is not present; checked against another copy, under half of the missing clones reflect an unresolved V gene, and the others are unexplained. For V, J and clone size, that table is used; D and trimming come from the DNA. This sample comprises roughly 2.2 million clones, less than 95% of them detected only once. The ten largest account for 0.37% of the sample.

Trimming removed 6 bases from V and 5 bases from J; the gene matches leave 9 bases unexplained. From the cysteine up to the phenylalanine, the CDR3 has a length of 14 residues. The sequence is cut down to CDR3 DNA, 42 bases in frame from base 1. The germline V gene (reference sequence) yields MNHNY for CDR1 and SVGAGI for CDR2. Input material: naive CD4+ T cells from PBMCs. The sample's cell subset or site label, in plain terms: CD45RA+ positively selected. The sequence links TRBV6-6 to TRBJ2-5; TRBD1 aligns with 7 central bases. This TCR was sampled from a man younger than 35 in good health. Some clones in this sample may be carry-over from other donors' samples. The bases read TGTGCCAGCAGACGACAGGGATGGGGGGAGACCCAGTACTTC. The translation is CASRRQGWGETQYF.